The 10 T cell receptor beta chains below all came from one sample that was sequenced in a study of blood T cell repertoires in COVID-19. Profiling relied on immunoSEQ multiplex PCR, and the TCRdb table lists in-frame clones only, not all of them. Of about 290,000 clones in the sample, around four fifths were seen once. Material for sequencing was peripheral blood. The receptors here all came from a woman between 50 and 59 years old with active or convalescent COVID-19.

The gene calls are TRBV29-1 and TRBJ2-1; 9 nucleotides line up with TRBD2. In germline, CDR1 is SQVTM, CDR2 ANQGSEA. V shed 4 bases, J shed 4 bases, and the junction held 5 bases outside the gene matches. CDR3 size: 14 residues. The chain's CDR3 is CSVGGGRGYNEQFF. The CDR3 region has the DNA TGCAGCGTTGGAGGCGGGAGGGGGTACAATGAGCAGTTCTTC.

The V call is TRBV3-1 (or the pseudogene TRBV3-2), the J call TRBJ2-5; 13 bases line up with TRBD2. This CDR3 comprises 16 residues. Looked up from germline, CDR1 is LGHDT and CDR2 is YNNKEL (reference sequence). Trimming removed 4 bases from V and 4 bases from J; junction bases left unmatched: 6. CDR3 bases: TGTGCCAGCAGCCGCATACTAGCGGGAGGGGGAGAGACCCAGTACTTC. Residues: CASSRILAGGGETQYF.

In this sample, this clone turned up a few times. V gene TRBV6-1 combines with J gene TRBJ1-1, with 11 nucleotides matching TRBD1. The CDR3 runs 16 residues. With V trimmed by 3 bases and J by 4 bases, 7 bases remained unmatched. CDR1 is MNHNS and CDR2 is SASEGT in the germline V gene. The CDR3 region is CASSDGTGGGGTEAFF. CDR3 nucleotide sequence: TGTGCCAGCAGTGATGGGACAGGGGGAGGGGGCACTGAAGCTTTCTTT.

J is TRBJ2-3 and V is TRBV7-3, with D perhaps TRBD1 (5 bases). V lost 2 bases, J lost 3 bases, and 12 bases lay in between. The CDR3 is made up of 15 amino acids. Per germline, CDR1 SGHTA and CDR2 FQGTGA. CDR3 loop: CASSLANRLTDTQYF. The DNA for the CDR3 is TGTGCCAGCAGCTTAGCCAACAGGCTTACAGATACGCAGTATTTT. The full variable domain, with the rest looked up from reference TRBV7-3 and TRBJ2-3, is GAGVSQTPSNKVTEKGKYVELRCDPISGHTALYWYRQSLGQGPEFLIYFQGTGAADDSGLPNDRFFAVRPEGSVSTLKIQRTERGDSAVYLCASSLANRLTDTQYFGPGTRLTVL.

In nucleotides, the CDR3 is TGTGCCAGCAGCCTCCTTGGAGCAGGGCTCGGTCAGCCCCAGCATTTT. It translates to CASSLLGAGLGQPQHF. The J gene is TRBJ1-5, the V gene TRBV7-2, with TRBD1 as a possible D gene (5 bases). V was trimmed by 5 bases and J by 6 bases, leaving 20 bases between them. CDR1 and CDR2 from the germline V gene are SGHTA and FQGNSA. This CDR3 has 16 residues.

The V and J genes are TRBV6-5 and TRBJ1-3; maybe TRBD1 (6 bases). V dropped 11 bases and J dropped 6 bases, with 17 bases sitting between them. CDR3 size: 13 residues. Germline V CDR1 and CDR2: MNHEY, SVGAGI. CDR3 loop: CAVGRDIVNTIYF. The CDR3 nucleotides are TGTGCCGTGGGGAGGGACATTGTAAACACCATATATTTT.

J is TRBJ1-1 and V is TRBV13, with 8 bases that match TRBD1. Germline V gene data show CDR1 as PRHDT and CDR2 as FYEKMQ (reference sequence). V shed 5 bases, J shed 3 bases, and the junction held 8 bases outside the gene matches. The CDR3 length is 15 residues. CDR3 nucleotide sequence: TGTGCCAGCAGCGCCCGGGACAGGACCCACACTGAAGCTTTCTTT. Encoded protein: CASSARDRTHTEAFF.

The chain joins TRBV19 to TRBJ2-2, with a possible D match to TRBD2 (5 bases). Germline V lookup: CDR1 LNHDA, CDR2 SQIVND (reference sequence). V was pared by 0 bases and J by 7 bases, with 15 bases between. The CDR3 runs to 16 residues. CDR3 nucleotide sequence: TGTGCCAGTAGTATAGAAGGACGGCCCGAGGGCGGGGAGCTGTTTTTT. It translates to CASSIEGRPEGGELFF.

The rearrangement links TRBV24-1 to TRBJ1-5; 12 nucleotides match TRBD1. The V segment lost 3 bases and the J segment 2 bases; nucleotides outside the gene matches: 4. The CDR3 spans 17 residues. Germline lookup yields CDR1 KGHDR and CDR2 SFDVKD. This CDR3 is CATSDGTGGAGNQPQHF. CDR3 sequence (DNA): TGTGCCACCAGTGATGGGACAGGGGGCGCGGGCAATCAGCCCCAGCATTTT.

The chain couples TRBV3-1 (or the pseudogene TRBV3-2) to TRBJ2-7, with 9 bases matching TRBD2. Germline CDR1 and CDR2: LGHDT and YNNKEL (reference sequence). After removal of 3 bases from V and 3 bases from J, the junction contained 21 bases not matched to a gene. The CDR3 is 20 amino acids. The CDR3 is CASSHVGSGLANARGYEQYF. CDR3 nucleotides: TGTGCCAGCAGCCATGTCGGATCGGGACTAGCTAACGCTCGAGGCTACGAGCAGTACTTC.